This T cell receptor (beta chain) is drawn from a study of blood T cell repertoires in COVID-19. For the study at large: Acute and convalescent COVID-19 specimens originated in the United States, Italy and Spain. The analysed material was cDNA or gDNA that came from T cells, B-cell-depleted T cells, or PBMCs.

Methods used by the authors: Nucleated cell counts were estimated from reference gene primer amplification. Generated by immunoSEQ multiplex PCR, the TCRdb table keeps only in-frame clones and is missing some. Clone size and V and J calls were adopted from that table, with D and trimming inferred from the DNA. The sample has a few hundred thousand clones; around 88% are singletons. The clonotype originates from a woman between 50 and 59 years old with acute or convalescent COVID-19. The sample consisted of peripheral blood.

CDR3 region: CASSLGQGMETQYF. The CDR3 coding sequence is TGTGCCAGCAGCTTAGGTCAGGGCATGGAGACCCAGTACTTC. This sequence joins TRBV7-2 and TRBJ2-5; a weak D match, TRBD1 (5 bases). The length of the CDR3 is 14 residues. CDR1 is SGHTA, CDR2 FQGNSA, per germline. Between the trimmed V and J ends, which lost 1 base and 5 bases, there was a span of 11 bases.